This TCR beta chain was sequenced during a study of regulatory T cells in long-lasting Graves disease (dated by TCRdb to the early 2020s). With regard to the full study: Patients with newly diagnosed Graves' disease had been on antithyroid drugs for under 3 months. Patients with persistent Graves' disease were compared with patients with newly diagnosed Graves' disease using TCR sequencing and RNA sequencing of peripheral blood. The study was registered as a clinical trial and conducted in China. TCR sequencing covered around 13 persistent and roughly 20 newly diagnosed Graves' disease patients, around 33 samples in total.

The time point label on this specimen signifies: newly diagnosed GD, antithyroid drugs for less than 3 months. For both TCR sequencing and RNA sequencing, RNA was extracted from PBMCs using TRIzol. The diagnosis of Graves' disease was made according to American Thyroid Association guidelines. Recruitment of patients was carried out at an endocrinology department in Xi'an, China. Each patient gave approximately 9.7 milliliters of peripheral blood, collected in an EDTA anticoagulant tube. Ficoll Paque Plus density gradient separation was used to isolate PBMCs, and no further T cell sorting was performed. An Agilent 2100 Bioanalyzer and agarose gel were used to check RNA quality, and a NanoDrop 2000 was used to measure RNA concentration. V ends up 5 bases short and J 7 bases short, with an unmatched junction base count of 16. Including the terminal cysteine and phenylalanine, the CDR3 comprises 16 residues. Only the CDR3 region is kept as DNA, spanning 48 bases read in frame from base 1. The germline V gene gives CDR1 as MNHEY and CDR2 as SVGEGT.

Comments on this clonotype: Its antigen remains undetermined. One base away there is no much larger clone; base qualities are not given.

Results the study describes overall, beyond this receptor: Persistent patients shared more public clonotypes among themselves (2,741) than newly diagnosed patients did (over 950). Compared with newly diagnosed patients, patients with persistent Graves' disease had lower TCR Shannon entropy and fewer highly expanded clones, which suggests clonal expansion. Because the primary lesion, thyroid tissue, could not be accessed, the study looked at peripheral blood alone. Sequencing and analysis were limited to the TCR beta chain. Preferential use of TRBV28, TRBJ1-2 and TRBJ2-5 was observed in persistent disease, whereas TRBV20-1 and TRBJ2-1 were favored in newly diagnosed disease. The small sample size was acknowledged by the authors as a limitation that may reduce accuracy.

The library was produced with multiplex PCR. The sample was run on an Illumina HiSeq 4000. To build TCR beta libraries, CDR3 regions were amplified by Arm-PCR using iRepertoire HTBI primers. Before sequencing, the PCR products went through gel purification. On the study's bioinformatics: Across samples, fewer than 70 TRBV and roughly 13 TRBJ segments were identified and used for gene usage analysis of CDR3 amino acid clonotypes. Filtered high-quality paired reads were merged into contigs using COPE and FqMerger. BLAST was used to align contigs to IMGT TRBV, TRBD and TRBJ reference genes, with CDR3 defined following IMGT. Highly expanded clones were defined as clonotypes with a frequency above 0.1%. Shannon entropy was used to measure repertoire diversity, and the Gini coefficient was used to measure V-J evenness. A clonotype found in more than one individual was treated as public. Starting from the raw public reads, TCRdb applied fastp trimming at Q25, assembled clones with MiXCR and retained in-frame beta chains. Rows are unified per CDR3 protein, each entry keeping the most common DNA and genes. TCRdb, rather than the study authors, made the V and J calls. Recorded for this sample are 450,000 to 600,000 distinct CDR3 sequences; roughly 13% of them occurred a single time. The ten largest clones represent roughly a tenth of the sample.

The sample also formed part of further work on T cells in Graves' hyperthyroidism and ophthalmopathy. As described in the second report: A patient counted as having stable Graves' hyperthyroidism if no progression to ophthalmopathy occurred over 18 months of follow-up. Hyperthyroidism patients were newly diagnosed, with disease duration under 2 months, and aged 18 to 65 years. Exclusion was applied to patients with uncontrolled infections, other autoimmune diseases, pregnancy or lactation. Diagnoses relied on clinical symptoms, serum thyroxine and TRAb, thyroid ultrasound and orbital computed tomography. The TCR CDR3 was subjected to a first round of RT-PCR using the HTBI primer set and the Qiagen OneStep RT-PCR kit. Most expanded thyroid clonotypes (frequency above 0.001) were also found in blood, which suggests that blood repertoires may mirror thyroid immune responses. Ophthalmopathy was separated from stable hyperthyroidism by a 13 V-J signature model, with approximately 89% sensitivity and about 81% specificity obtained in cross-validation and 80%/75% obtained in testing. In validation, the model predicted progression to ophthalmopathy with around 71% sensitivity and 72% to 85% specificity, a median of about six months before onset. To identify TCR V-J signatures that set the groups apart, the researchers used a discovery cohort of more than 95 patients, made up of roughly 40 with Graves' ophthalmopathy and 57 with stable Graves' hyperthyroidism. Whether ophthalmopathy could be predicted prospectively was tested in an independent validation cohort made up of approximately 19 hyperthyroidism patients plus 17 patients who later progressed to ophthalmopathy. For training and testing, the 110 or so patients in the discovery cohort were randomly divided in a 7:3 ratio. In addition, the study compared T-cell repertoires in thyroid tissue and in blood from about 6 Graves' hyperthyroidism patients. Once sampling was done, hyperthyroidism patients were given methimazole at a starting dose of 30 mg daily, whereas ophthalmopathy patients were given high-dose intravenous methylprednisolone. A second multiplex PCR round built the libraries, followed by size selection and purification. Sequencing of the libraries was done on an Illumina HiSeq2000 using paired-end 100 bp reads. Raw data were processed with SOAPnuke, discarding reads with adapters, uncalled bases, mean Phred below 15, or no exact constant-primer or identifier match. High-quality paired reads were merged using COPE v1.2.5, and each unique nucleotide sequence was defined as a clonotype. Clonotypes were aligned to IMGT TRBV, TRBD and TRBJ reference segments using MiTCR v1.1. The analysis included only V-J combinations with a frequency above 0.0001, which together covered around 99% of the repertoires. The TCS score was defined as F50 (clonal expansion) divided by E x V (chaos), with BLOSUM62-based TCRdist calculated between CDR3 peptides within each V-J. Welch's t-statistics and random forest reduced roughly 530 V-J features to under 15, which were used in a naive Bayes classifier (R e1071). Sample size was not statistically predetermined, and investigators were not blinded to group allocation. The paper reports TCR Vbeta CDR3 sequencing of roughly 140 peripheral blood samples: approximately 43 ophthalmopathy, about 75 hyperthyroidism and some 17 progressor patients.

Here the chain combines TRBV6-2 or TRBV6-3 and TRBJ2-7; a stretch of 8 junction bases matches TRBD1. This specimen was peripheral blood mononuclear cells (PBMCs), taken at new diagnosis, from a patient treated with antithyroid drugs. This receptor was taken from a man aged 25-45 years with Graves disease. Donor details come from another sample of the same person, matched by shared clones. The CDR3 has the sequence CASSEQGAASYNEQYF. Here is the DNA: TGTGCCAGCAGTGAGCAGGGGGCGGCCTCCTACAATGAGCAGTACTTC.